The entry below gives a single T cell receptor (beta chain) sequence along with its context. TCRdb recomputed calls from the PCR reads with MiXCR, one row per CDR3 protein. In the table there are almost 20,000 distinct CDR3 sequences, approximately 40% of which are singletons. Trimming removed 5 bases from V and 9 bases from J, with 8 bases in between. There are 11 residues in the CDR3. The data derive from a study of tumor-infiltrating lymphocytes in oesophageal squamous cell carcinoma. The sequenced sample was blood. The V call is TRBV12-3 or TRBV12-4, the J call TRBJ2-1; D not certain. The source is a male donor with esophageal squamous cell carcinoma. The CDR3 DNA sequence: TGTGCCAGCAGTCGCGGATCTGAGCAGTTCTTC. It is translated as CASSRGSEQFF.